A single sample is the source of the 17 T cell receptor beta chains below, sequenced in a study of cytomegalovirus exposure and HLA in healthy donors. A multiplex PCR was run with 60 Vbeta primers and 13 Jbeta primers. This table comes from immunoSEQ multiplex PCR, and its TCRdb copy is limited to in-frame clones, with some not included. Here the sample spans roughly 140,000 clones, roughly 80% being singletons. The sample was PBMCs. These receptors were collected from a man aged 35-49 years in good health and CMV-seronegative.

The genes are TRBV5-6 and TRBJ1-2; possibly TRBD1 for D (5 bases). The V gene's germline CDR1 is SGHDT and CDR2 YYEEEE. V gave up 0 bases and J gave up 3 bases, with 15 bases separating them. The CDR3 runs to 16 residues. CDR3 sequence reads: CASSLAPGGSDYGYTF. CDR3 bases: TGTGCCAGCAGCTTGGCCCCGGGGGGTAGTGACTATGGCTACACCTTC. Complete variable domain (other parts from reference TRBV5-6 and TRBJ1-2): DAGVTQSPTHLIKTRGQQVTLRCSPKSGHDTVSWYQQALGQGPQFIFQYYEEEERQRGNFPDRFSGHQFPNYSSELNVNALLLGDSALYLCASSLAPGGSDYGYTFGSGTRLTVV.

The chain couples TRBV6-6 to TRBJ1-6; 7 bases line up with TRBD1. The J segment lost 7 bases and the V segment lost 6 bases, leaving 6 bases of the junction unmatched. Germline loops: CDR1 MNHNY, CDR2 SVGAGI (reference sequence). This CDR3 spans 14 amino acids. CDR3 amino acids: CASSPGTENSPLHF. CDR3 DNA sequence: TGTGCCAGCAGCCCCGGGACAGAAAATTCACCCCTCCACTTT.

This chain joins TRBV4-2 and TRBJ1-4, with D possibly TRBD1 on 6 matching bases. This CDR3 has 19 residues. Trimming shortened V by 0 bases and J by 0 bases, and 17 bases separated the two germline ends. Germline V gene data show CDR1 as LGHNA and CDR2 as YNFKEQ. CDR3 residues: CASSQEIGRGWSTNEKLFF. DNA of the CDR3: TGTGCCAGCAGCCAAGAGATCGGCAGGGGTTGGTCAACTAATGAAAAACTGTTTTTT.

The gene calls are TRBV11-2 and TRBJ1-1; tentative D call: TRBD1 (5 bases). Germline V gene lookup returns CDR1 SGHAT and CDR2 FQNNGV. The CDR3 is 15 amino acids. Trimming shortened V by 3 bases and J by 1 base, and 12 bases separated the two germline ends. Here the CDR3 DNA reads TGTGCCAGCAGCTTCCAACGGGGGACGAACACTGAAGCTTTCTTT. Its protein is CASSFQRGTNTEAFF. Full variable domain (missing parts from reference TRBV11-2 and TRBJ1-1): EAGVAQSPRYKIIEKRQSVAFWCNPISGHATLYWYQQILGQGPKLLIQFQNNGVVDDSQLPKDRFSAERLKGVDSTLKIQPAKLEDSAVYLCASSFQRGTNTEAFFGQGTRLTVV.

CDR3 bases: TGTGCCAGCAGCGTCGCGCAGGGCTATGGCTACACCTTC. Translating it yields CASSVAQGYGYTF. This sequence joins TRBV6-5 and TRBJ1-2; a weak D match, TRBD1 (5 bases). Germline lookup yields CDR1 MNHEY and CDR2 SVGAGI. Trimming cost V 6 bases and J 4 bases, with 12 bases left between them. The CDR3 extends over 13 amino acids.

The chain joins TRBV9 to TRBJ2-2; D not certain. Per the germline V gene, CDR1 is SGDLS and CDR2 is YYNGEE. The V end was cut by 4 bases, the J end by 6 bases, with 10 bases between. The CDR3 runs to 13 residues. In nucleotides, the CDR3 is TGTGCCAGCAGCTCGCGCGCCTCCGGGGAGCTGTTTTTT. Protein sequence: CASSSRASGELFF.

The rearrangement uses TRBV7-6 and TRBJ2-3; D possibly corresponds to TRBD2 (6 bases). V was cut by 5 bases and J by 1 base, with 16 bases left in between. Germline CDR1 reads SGHVS; CDR2 reads FNYEAQ. The CDR3 consists of 16 residues. The CDR3 protein is CASSPRVAGRTDTQYF. Written as DNA, the CDR3 is TGTGCCAGCAGCCCTCGAGTGGCGGGGCGCACAGATACGCAGTATTTT.

This chain connects TRBV5-8 to TRBJ2-1, with 9 bases aligning to TRBD1. The CDR3 sequence is 15 residues long. J was trimmed by 2 bases and V by 3 bases; bases with no gene match: 3. Germline values: CDR1 SGHTS, CDR2 YDEGEE. The CDR3 here is CASSWGQGAYNEQFF. Here the CDR3 DNA reads TGTGCCAGCAGCTGGGGACAGGGTGCCTACAATGAGCAGTTCTTC. The complete variable domain, with remaining parts taken from reference TRBV5-8 and TRBJ2-1, reads EAGVTQSPTHLIKTRGQQATLRCSPISGHTSVYWYQQALGLGLQFLLWYDEGEERNRGNFPPRFSGRQFPNYSSELNVNALELEDSALYLCASSWGQGAYNEQFFGPGTRLTVL.

As regards this clone: The CDR3 does not end in the conserved phenylalanine or tryptophan, so this is likely a read error. The CDR3 reads CASSRTGVYEQYL. The CDR3 DNA reads TGTGCCAGCAGCCGTACAGGGGTCTACGAGCAGTACCTC. The chain links TRBV6-1 to TRBJ2-7; 7 bases agree with TRBD1. V shed 6 bases and J 3 bases; nucleotides not matched to a gene: 5. The CDR3 consists of 13 residues. Germline CDR1 is MNHNS and CDR2 is SASEGT.

The rearrangement links TRBV11-2 to TRBJ2-5, with a weak D call TRBD1 (7 bases). The J call may be mistaken, given a closer DNA end match to TRBJ2-7. Germline assignment: CDR1 SGHAT and CDR2 FQNNGV. The CDR3 totals 16 residues. The CDR3 DNA follows: TGTGCCAGCAGCTTACAGCGCGCAGGGGGGACCTACGAGCAGTACTTC. Residues: CASSLQRAGGTYEQYF.

The rearrangement links TRBV7-9 to TRBJ2-3; the D gene is possibly TRBD1 (5 bases). Germline values: CDR1 SEHNR, CDR2 FQNEAQ (reference sequence). Trimming removed 0 bases from V and 4 bases from J, with 8 bases in between. This CDR3 contains 14 residues. Here the CDR3 DNA reads TGTGCCAGCAGCTTAGCCCAGGGCGCAGATACGCAGTATTTT. Protein product: CASSLAQGADTQYF.

The J gene is TRBJ2-5, the V gene TRBV10-1; D not certain. Germline CDR1 is WNHNN and CDR2 is SYGVQD (reference sequence). There are 14 residues in the CDR3. V lost 4 bases and J 5 bases, leaving 14 bases between the germline ends. The CDR3 bases are TGCGCCAGCAGTGCCAGTGGGCGACGGGAGACCCAGTACTTC. This gives the protein CASSASGRRETQYF.

This chain connects TRBV5-6 to TRBJ2-7, with 7 bases aligning to TRBD1. V dropped 1 base and J dropped 5; count of bases not matched to a gene: 21. The CDR3 covers 19 residues. Germline CDR1 and CDR2: SGHDT and YYEEEE. CDR3 coding DNA: TGTGCCAGCAGCTTGTTCGGCTGGACAGGTAGTTCGGGTGACGACGAGCAGTACTTC. It is translated as CASSLFGWTGSSGDDEQYF.

In nucleotides, the CDR3 is TGTGCCAGCAGTTTGCCGGGGGGCGCGTCCACTGAAGCTTTCTTT. Amino acid sequence: CASSLPGGASTEAFF. The rearrangement joins TRBV28 to TRBJ1-1; D is perhaps TRBD1 (6 bases). The length of the CDR3 is 15 residues. Germline V gives CDR1 MDHEN, CDR2 SYDVKM. V was clipped by 3 bases and J by 4 bases, with 15 bases between them.

The chain recombines TRBV2 with TRBJ1-5, with a tentative D call TRBD1 (5 bases). V lost 7 bases, J lost 2 bases, and 12 bases lay in between. In germline, CDR1 is SNHLY, CDR2 FYNNEI. CDR3 size: 14 residues. In DNA, the CDR3 is TGTGCCAGCAATTTTCGGGGGGGCAATCAGCCCCAGCATTTT. Residues: CASNFRGGNQPQHF.

About this clone: Distinct nucleotide sequences in the sample also encode this CDR3. This sequence joins TRBV5-1 and TRBJ1-1; D is ambiguous. The CDR3 has 15 amino acids. Germline V lookup: CDR1 SGHRS, CDR2 YFSETQ. Trimming pared 4 bases from V and 1 base from J, leaving 14 bases between. Here the CDR3 reads CASSPDRGQNTEAFF. CDR3 nucleotides: TGCGCCAGCAGCCCCGACCGGGGTCAGAACACTGAAGCTTTCTTT.

The V and J genes are TRBV18 and TRBJ2-7, with 8 bases identical to TRBD1. V gave up 2 bases and J gave up 2 bases; unmatched junction bases: 2. CDR1 is KGHSH and CDR2 is LQKENI in the germline V gene. The CDR3 spans 14 residues. CDR3: CASSPEQGAYEQYF. CDR3 DNA: TGTGCCAGCTCACCAGAACAGGGGGCCTACGAGCAGTACTTC.